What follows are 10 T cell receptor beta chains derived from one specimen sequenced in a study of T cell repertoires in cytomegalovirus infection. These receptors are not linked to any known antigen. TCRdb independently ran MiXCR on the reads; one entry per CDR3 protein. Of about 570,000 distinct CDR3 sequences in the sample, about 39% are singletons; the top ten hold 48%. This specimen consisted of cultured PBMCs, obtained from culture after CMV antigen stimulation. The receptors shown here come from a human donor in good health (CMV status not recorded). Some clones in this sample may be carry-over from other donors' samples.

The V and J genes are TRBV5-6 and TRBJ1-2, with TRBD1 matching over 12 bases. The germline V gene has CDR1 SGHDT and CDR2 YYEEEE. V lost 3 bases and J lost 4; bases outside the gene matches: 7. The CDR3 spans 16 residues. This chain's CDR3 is CASSSFRDRGLYGYTF. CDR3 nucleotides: TGTGCCAGCAGCTCATTCCGGGACAGGGGGCTCTATGGCTACACCTTC.

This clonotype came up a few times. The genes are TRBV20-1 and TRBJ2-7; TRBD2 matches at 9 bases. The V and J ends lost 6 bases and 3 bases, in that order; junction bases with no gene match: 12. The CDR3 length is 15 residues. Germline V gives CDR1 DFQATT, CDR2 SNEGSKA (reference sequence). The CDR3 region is CSASGSLAGIYEQYF. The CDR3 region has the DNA TGCAGTGCGAGCGGTAGCCTAGCGGGAATCTACGAGCAGTACTTC.

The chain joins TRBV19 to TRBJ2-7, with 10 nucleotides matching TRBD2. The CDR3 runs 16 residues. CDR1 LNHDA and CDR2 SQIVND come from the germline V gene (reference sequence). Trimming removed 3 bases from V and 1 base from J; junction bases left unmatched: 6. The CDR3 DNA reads TGTGCCAGTAGTATGTGGGGACTAGCGAAGTCCTACGAGCAGTACTTC. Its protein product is CASSMWGLAKSYEQYF.

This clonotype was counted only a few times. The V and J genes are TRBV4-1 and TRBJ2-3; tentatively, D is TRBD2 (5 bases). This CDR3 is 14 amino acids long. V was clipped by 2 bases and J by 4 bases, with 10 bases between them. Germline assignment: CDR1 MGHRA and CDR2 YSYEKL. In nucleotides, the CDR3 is TGCGCCAGCAGCCAATGGAAGGGAGCAGATACGCAGTATTTT. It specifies CASSQWKGADTQYF.

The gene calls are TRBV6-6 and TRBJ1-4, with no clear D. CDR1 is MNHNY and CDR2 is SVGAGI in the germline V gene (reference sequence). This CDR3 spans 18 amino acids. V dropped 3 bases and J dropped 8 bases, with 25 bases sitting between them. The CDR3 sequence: CASSYSTWTNPGGEKLFF. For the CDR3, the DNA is TGTGCCAGCAGTTATTCCACGTGGACGAACCCGGGTGGCGAAAAACTGTTTTTT.

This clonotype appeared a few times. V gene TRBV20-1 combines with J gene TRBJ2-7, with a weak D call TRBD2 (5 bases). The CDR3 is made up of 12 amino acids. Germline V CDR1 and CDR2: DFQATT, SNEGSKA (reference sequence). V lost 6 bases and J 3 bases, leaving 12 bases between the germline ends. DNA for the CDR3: TGCAGTGCGGAGACTACGAACTACGAGCAGTACTTC. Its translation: CSAETTNYEQYF.

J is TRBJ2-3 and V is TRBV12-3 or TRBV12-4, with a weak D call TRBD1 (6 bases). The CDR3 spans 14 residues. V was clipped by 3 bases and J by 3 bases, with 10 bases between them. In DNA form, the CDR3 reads TGTGCCAGCAGTTTTCTCAGGGGAACAGATACGCAGTATTTT. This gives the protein CASSFLRGTDTQYF.

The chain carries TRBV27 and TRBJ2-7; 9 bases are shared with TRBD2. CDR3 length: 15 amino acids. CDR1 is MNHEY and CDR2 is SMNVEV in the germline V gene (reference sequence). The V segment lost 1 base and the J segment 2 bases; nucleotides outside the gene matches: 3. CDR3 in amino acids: CASSLFAGGPYEQYF. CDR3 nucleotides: TGTGCCAGCAGTTTATTTGCGGGAGGGCCCTACGAGCAGTACTTC.

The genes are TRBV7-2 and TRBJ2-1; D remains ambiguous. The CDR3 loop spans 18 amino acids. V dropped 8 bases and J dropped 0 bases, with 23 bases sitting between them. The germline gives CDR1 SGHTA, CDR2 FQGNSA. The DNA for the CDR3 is TGTGCCAGCTACCCTTTCGATGGCTTGCAAAGCTCCTACAATGAGCAGTTCTTC. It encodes CASYPFDGLQSSYNEQFF.

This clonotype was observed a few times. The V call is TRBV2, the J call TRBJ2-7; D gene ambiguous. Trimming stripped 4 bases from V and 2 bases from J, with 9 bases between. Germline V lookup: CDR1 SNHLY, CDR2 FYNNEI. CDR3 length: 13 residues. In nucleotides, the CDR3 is TGTGCCAGCAGTGTGGCGCCTACCTACGAGCAGTACTTC. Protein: CASSVAPTYEQYF.